The present T cell receptor beta chain was sequenced within a study of blood T cell repertoires in COVID-19. This clone is termed medium-sized. This CDR3 region has 16 residues. Germline values: CDR1 LGHDT, CDR2 YNNKEL (reference sequence). With V trimmed by 3 bases and J by 9 bases, 10 bases remained unmatched. The method was immunoSEQ multiplex PCR; TCRdb's version includes in-frame clones alone and lacks a portion of them. The sample holds fewer than 70,000 clones, roughly 89% seen once. The rearrangement uses TRBV3-1 (or the pseudogene TRBV3-2) and TRBJ1-6, with 8 bases that match TRBD1. The sequencing input was peripheral blood. The sequence was collected from a man in his fifties with active COVID-19. The CDR3 region has the DNA TGTGCCAGCAGCCATTCTGGCAGGGGGCATGGTTCACCCCTCCACTTT. It is translated as CASSHSGRGHGSPLHF.